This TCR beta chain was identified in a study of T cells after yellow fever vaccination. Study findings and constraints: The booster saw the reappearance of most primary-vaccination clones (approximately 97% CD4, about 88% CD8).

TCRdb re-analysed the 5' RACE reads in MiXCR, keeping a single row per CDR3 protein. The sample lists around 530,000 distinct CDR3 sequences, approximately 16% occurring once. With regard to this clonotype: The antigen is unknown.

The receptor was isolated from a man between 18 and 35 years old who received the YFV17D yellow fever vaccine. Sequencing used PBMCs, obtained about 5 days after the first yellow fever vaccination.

CDR3 nucleotide sequence: TGTGCCAGCAGTGTGACAGGGGTCTATGGCTACACCTTC. Its translation: CASSVTGVYGYTF. The chain links TRBV28 to TRBJ1-2, with 8 bases matching TRBD1. V shed 5 bases, J shed 4 bases, and the junction held 3 bases outside the gene matches. The germline gives CDR1 MDHEN, CDR2 SYDVKM. The CDR3 is made up of 13 amino acids.